A single sample is the source of the 27 T cell receptor beta chains below, sequenced in a study of technical replicates of blood from several donors. This table comes from immunoSEQ multiplex PCR, and its TCRdb copy is limited to in-frame clones, with some not included. The table has some 14,000 clones, approximately 80% seen once; the top ten hold roughly 11%. What was sequenced was PBMCs. The receptors derive from a human donor in good health.

The chain links TRBV27 to TRBJ2-2; D perhaps matches TRBD1 (6 bases). This CDR3 is 13 amino acids long. Germline assignment: CDR1 MNHEY and CDR2 SMNVEV (reference sequence). The DNA of the CDR3 is TGTGCAGTACAGGGAAGGGACACCGGGGAGCTGTTTTTT. This codes for CAVQGRDTGELFF.

This clone came up once. The rearrangement joins TRBV4-1 to TRBJ2-7; possibly TRBD2 for D (5 bases). The CDR3 sequence is 17 residues long. The germline V gene has CDR1 MGHRA and CDR2 YSYEKL. Trimming took off 4 bases at V and 0 bases at J, with 19 bases between the two ends. The CDR3 nucleotides read TGCGCCAGCAGCCCAGCCGTGAAGCGGAAGAGCTCCTACGAGCAGTACTTC. Protein: CASSPAVKRKSSYEQYF.

The V gene is TRBV19, the J gene TRBJ2-2, with 8 bases aligning to TRBD1. This CDR3 has 18 residues. The trim removed 3 bases at V and 6 bases at J, leaving 15 bases unmatched. Germline CDR1 is LNHDA and CDR2 is SQIVND (reference sequence). DNA for the CDR3: TGTGCCAGTAGTATGTGGGCAGGGGGCAGGGGAAGGTCCGGGGAGCTGTTTTTT. It codes for CASSMWAGGRGRSGELFF.

The J gene is TRBJ1-5, the V gene TRBV7-8; the match to TRBD1 covers 9 bases. CDR3 size: 14 residues. V shed 4 bases and J 4 bases; nucleotides not matched to a gene: 2. Germline V gene sequence: CDR1 SGHVS, CDR2 FQNEAQ. CDR3 coding DNA: TGTGCCAGCAGCTCCGACAGGGGGAATCAGCCCCAGCATTTT. This translates into CASSSDRGNQPQHF.

This chain uses TRBV5-6 with TRBJ2-7, with TRBD2 identical over 9 bases. Germline assignment: CDR1 SGHDT and CDR2 YYEEEE. The CDR3 consists of 15 residues. V shed 2 bases, J shed 3 bases, and the junction held 6 bases outside the gene matches. CDR3 nucleotides: TGTGCCAGCAGCTTAACCGTAGCGGGAGACTACGAGCAGTACTTC. It encodes CASSLTVAGDYEQYF.

The rearrangement uses TRBV28 and TRBJ2-1, with 10 bases that match TRBD2. This CDR3 spans 17 amino acids. V trimming: 6 bases; J trimming: 7 bases; junction bases outside the gene matches: 15. The germline gives CDR1 MDHEN, CDR2 SYDVKM. The CDR3 protein is CASSPRIRAGGGNEQFF. DNA of the CDR3: TGTGCCAGCAGCCCTCGAATTCGAGCGGGAGGGGGGAATGAGCAGTTCTTC.

This chain connects TRBV6-1 to TRBJ2-7; D not certain. The length of the CDR3 is 16 residues. V was clipped by 1 base and J by 3 bases, with 16 bases between them. Germline V gene sequence: CDR1 MNHNS, CDR2 SASEGT. CDR3 nucleotides: TGTGCCAGCAGTGAAGGTCCCCCGGGTCTTAACTACGAGCAGTACTTC. Translation: CASSEGPPGLNYEQYF.

The chain recombines TRBV18 with TRBJ2-2; tentative D call: TRBD2 (5 bases). There are 16 residues in the CDR3. V lost 0 bases and J 0 bases, leaving 8 bases between the germline ends. Germline CDR1 and CDR2: KGHSH and LQKENI. The CDR3, as DNA: TGTGCCAGCTCACCACCACGGGAAACGAACACCGGGGAGCTGTTTTTT. Translation: CASSPPRETNTGELFF. The entire variable domain, with the rest obtained from reference TRBV18 and TRBJ2-2, is as follows: NAGVMQNPRHLVRRRGQEARLRCSPMKGHSHVYWYRQLPEEGLKFMVYLQKENIIDESGMPKERFSAEFPKEGPSILRIQQVVRGDSAAYFCASSPPRETNTGELFFGEGSRLTVL.

The chain recombines TRBV6-9 with TRBJ1-5, with D maybe TRBD1 (5 bases). Germline loops: CDR1 MNHGY, CDR2 SVAAGI. Trimming removed 0 bases from V and 7 bases from J, with 16 bases in between. The CDR3 runs 16 residues. DNA of the CDR3: TGTGCCAGCAGTTATTCGGGGGGGTCGGGTTTCCAGCCCCAGCATTTT. It translates to CASSYSGGSGFQPQHF.

This chain joins TRBV2 and TRBJ2-5, with a weak D call TRBD1 (5 bases). Germline V CDR1 and CDR2: SNHLY, FYNNEI. This CDR3 is built from 15 residues. Trimming removed 6 bases at V and 0 bases at J, with 14 bases between. The CDR3 DNA follows: TGTGCCAGCAGGGTAGACAGCCTAAACCAAGAGACCCAGTACTTC. Its protein product is CASRVDSLNQETQYF.

This chain links TRBV5-1 with TRBJ2-7, with D possibly being TRBD1 (6 bases). Germline CDR1 reads SGHRS; CDR2 reads YFSETQ. The CDR3 runs to 13 residues. The V end was cut by 5 bases, the J end by 4 bases, with 13 bases between. The CDR3 loop reads CASSASGEYEQYF. The CDR3 DNA follows: TGCGCCAGCAGTGCGTCAGGGGAGTACGAGCAGTACTTC.

The V call is TRBV6-6, the J call TRBJ2-3, with 7 nucleotides matching TRBD2. Germline V gene lookup returns CDR1 MNHNY and CDR2 SVGAGI (reference sequence). Trimming at V came to 6 bases and at J to 4 bases, leaving 10 bases not matched to a gene. The CDR3 runs 15 residues. CDR3 amino acids: CASRNQLAIADTQYF. The CDR3 nucleotides are TGTGCCAGCAGAAACCAACTAGCGATCGCAGATACGCAGTATTTT.

The chain combines TRBV19 with TRBJ2-7, with 8 positions matching TRBD2. Germline V gene sequence: CDR1 LNHDA, CDR2 SQIVND (reference sequence). V gave up 2 bases and J gave up 6 bases; unmatched junction bases: 9. The CDR3 sequence is 15 residues long. CDR3 bases: TGTGCCAGTAGTATAAGCCTAGCGGGCATGGGCGAGCAGTACTTC. Residues: CASSISLAGMGEQYF.

The chain carries TRBV7-3 and TRBJ2-1; D is uncertain. The CDR3 totals 14 residues. V was clipped by 4 bases and J by 7 bases, with 14 bases between them. The germline V gene encodes CDR1 SGHTA and CDR2 FQGTGA. CDR3 in DNA: TGTGCCAGCAGCTCTGACACCGCTTGGAATGAGCAGTTCTTC. This gives the protein CASSSDTAWNEQFF.

V usage is TRBV21-1 and J usage is TRBJ2-2; no DNA check was done on the table's D call, TRBD1. TRBV21-1 is deemed a pseudogene. This CDR3 comprises 16 residues. CDR3 in DNA: TGTGCCAGCAGCAGGGAGGAGACAGGGGGCACCGGGGAGCTGTTTTTT. As protein: CASSREETGGTGELFF.

This clone occurred a few times. V gene TRBV2 combines with J gene TRBJ2-2, with D uncertain. Germline CDR1 SNHLY, CDR2 FYNNEI. The CDR3 runs 13 residues. Trimming removed 6 bases at V and 7 bases at J, with 12 bases between. CDR3 sequence (DNA): TGTGCCAGCAGCCAGATGTTTAACGGGGAGCTGTTTTTT. Protein sequence: CASSQMFNGELFF.

V gene TRBV9 combines with J gene TRBJ1-1; perhaps TRBD1 as D (6 bases). Germline V CDR1 and CDR2: SGDLS, YYNGEE. This CDR3 comprises 14 residues. V was shortened by 1 base and J by 7 bases, with 14 bases between the two germline ends. This CDR3 is CASSVSGGRGEAFF. CDR3 DNA sequence: TGTGCCAGCAGCGTATCGGGGGGCAGAGGTGAAGCTTTCTTT.

The gene calls are TRBV28 and TRBJ2-7; 9 bases line up with TRBD1. Germline V gene lookup returns CDR1 MDHEN and CDR2 SYDVKM. CDR3 size: 15 residues. J gave up 3 bases and V 4 bases, and 7 bases lay outside the gene matches. In nucleotides, the CDR3 is TGTGCCAGCAGTTCCCCACAGGGGGCAAGCTACGAGCAGTACTTC. Its translation: CASSSPQGASYEQYF.

This clone was observed a handful of times. Written as DNA, the CDR3 is TGTGCCAGCAGCCACCGGACTCCGGGGTATGGCTACACCTTC. As protein: CASSHRTPGYGYTF. The rearrangement links TRBV14 to TRBJ1-2; no reliable D call. The CDR3 contains 14 residues. Germline CDR1 and CDR2: SGHDN and FVKESK. V gave up 3 bases and J gave up 5 bases, with 13 bases separating them.

The chain carries TRBV5-8 and TRBJ2-1; the D is unclear. The CDR3 is made up of 10 amino acids. Trimming cost V 8 bases and J 4 bases, with 4 bases left between them. Germline values: CDR1 SGHTS, CDR2 YDEGEE. The CDR3 nucleotides are TGTGCCAGTTCATACAATGAGCAGTTCTTC. It codes for CASSYNEQFF.

The chain employs TRBV7-3 and TRBJ2-1; no reliable D call. CDR1 SGHTA and CDR2 FQGTGA come from the germline V gene. The CDR3 is 12 residues long. The V and J ends lost 5 bases and 5 bases respectively, with 7 bases between them. The CDR3 DNA reads as TGTGCCAGCAGCCTCCGGGACAATGAGCAGTTCTTC. Amino acid sequence: CASSLRDNEQFF.

This clone was detected only once. The V and J genes are TRBV18 and TRBJ1-2; 7 positions match TRBD1. The V segment lost 2 bases and the J segment 3 bases; nucleotides outside the gene matches: 0. This CDR3 has 13 amino acids. Germline loops: CDR1 KGHSH, CDR2 LQKENI. Here the CDR3 DNA reads TGTGCCAGCTCACCAGACAGGGACTATGGCTACACCTTC. Translating gives CASSPDRDYGYTF.

The V gene is TRBV9, the J gene TRBJ2-1, with 13 positions matching TRBD2. Germline CDR1 and CDR2: SGDLS and YYNGEE. Trimming took 4 bases from V and 4 from J; bases not matched to a gene: 8. This CDR3 is built from 17 residues. The CDR3 sequence: CASSPALAGGSYNEQFF. Here the CDR3 DNA reads TGTGCCAGCAGCCCGGCACTAGCGGGAGGGTCTTACAATGAGCAGTTCTTC.

This chain connects TRBV11-3 to TRBJ2-2; D is perhaps TRBD1 (6 bases). The CDR3 sequence is 15 residues long. The V and J ends lost 6 bases and 4 bases respectively, with 15 bases between them. Germline CDR1 SGHNT, CDR2 YENEEA. CDR3 sequence: CASSQGPPGTGELFF. DNA of the CDR3: TGTGCCAGCAGTCAGGGGCCCCCGGGCACCGGGGAGCTGTTTTTT.

This chain uses TRBV5-6 with TRBJ2-1, with unresolved D. Trimming stripped 10 bases from V and 2 bases from J, with 10 bases between. The V gene's germline CDR1 is SGHDT and CDR2 YYEEEE. The CDR3 consists of 12 residues. CDR3 sequence reads: CAPCSAYNEQFF. CDR3 nucleotide sequence: TGTGCCCCATGCAGTGCCTACAATGAGCAGTTCTTC. The full variable domain, its missing parts supplied by reference TRBV5-6 and TRBJ2-1, is DAGVTQSPTHLIKTRGQQVTLRCSPKSGHDTVSWYQQALGQGPQFIFQYYEEEERQRGNFPDRFSGHQFPNYSSELNVNALLLGDSALYLCAPCSAYNEQFFGPGTRLTVL.

This chain uses TRBV5-6 with TRBJ2-7; unclear D gene. V was shortened by 0 bases and J by 1 base, with 2 bases between the two germline ends. The CDR3 has 12 amino acids. Germline-derived CDR1 and CDR2 are SGHDT and YYEEEE. The DNA of the CDR3 is TGTGCCAGCAGCTTGGCGTCCTACGAGCAGTACTTC. This codes for CASSLASYEQYF. The full variable domain, rest sourced from reference TRBV5-6 and TRBJ2-7, is DAGVTQSPTHLIKTRGQQVTLRCSPKSGHDTVSWYQQALGQGPQFIFQYYEEEERQRGNFPDRFSGHQFPNYSSELNVNALLLGDSALYLCASSLASYEQYFGPGTRLTVT.

This clone was picked up one time. The chain combines TRBV5-1 with TRBJ1-2, with 9 bases lining up with TRBD1. This CDR3 has 18 residues. With V trimmed by 2 bases and J by 5 bases, 16 bases remained unmatched. The germline CDR1 and CDR2 sequences are SGHRS and YFSETQ. The CDR3 region has the DNA TGCGCCAGCAGCTTAATTTCCCGGACAGGGGCCCCTGGTTATGGCTACACCTTC. It encodes CASSLISRTGAPGYGYTF.